This TCR beta chain originates from a study of T cell repertoires in cytomegalovirus infection. Study in general: Matching HLA type, along with CMV infection, was indicated by public TCR beta signatures.

Overall study results and limits: HLA-C-restricted CMV-specific TCR beta clonotypes prevailed in the ex vivo response. Based on cumulative public TCR beta family frequency, carriers of CMV plus the relevant HLA were identified.

CDR1 is MNHEY and CDR2 is SMNVEV in the germline V gene (reference sequence). CDR3 size: 13 residues. The J segment lost 7 bases and the V segment lost 4 bases, leaving 5 bases of the junction unmatched. A single record per CDR3 protein comes from TCRdb applying MiXCR to the reads. The sample shows approximately 1,000,000 distinct CDR3 sequences, around 32% of them seen only once. Regarding this clonotype: What it recognizes is unknown.

This TCR came from a human donor in good health (CMV status not recorded). Some clones in this sample may be carry-over from other donors' samples. This sequence joins TRBV27 and TRBJ2-7, with TRBD1 matching 9 bases. Material: cultured CD8+ T cells from PBMCs, obtained from culture after CMV antigen stimulation. CDR3 in amino acids: CASSYRGRREQYF. The CDR3, as DNA: TGTGCCAGCAGTTACAGGGGGCGTAGAGAGCAGTACTTC.